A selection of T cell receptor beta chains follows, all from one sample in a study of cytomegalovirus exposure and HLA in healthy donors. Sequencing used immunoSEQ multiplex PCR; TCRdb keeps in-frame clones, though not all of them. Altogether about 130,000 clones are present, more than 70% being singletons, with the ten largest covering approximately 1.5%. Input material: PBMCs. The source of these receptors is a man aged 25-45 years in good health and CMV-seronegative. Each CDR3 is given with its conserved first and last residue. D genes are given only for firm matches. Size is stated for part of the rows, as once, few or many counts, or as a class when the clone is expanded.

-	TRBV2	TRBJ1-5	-	TGTGCCAGCAGGGATAGGGGCGTCCCTAATCAGCCCCAGCATTTT	CASRDRGVPNQPQHF
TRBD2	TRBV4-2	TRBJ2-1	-	TGTGCCAGCAGCCAGAGGGACACTAGCGGGATTAATGAGCAGTTCTTC	CASSQRDTSGINEQFF
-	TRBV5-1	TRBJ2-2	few	TGCGCCAGCAGCATAGGTATGGTACGGGGTATGAACACCGGGGAGCTGTTTTTT	CASSIGMVRGMNTGELFF
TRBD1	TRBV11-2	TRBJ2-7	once	TGTGCCAGCAGTCACGGACAGGCCCTCTACGAGCAGTACTTC	CASSHGQALYEQYF
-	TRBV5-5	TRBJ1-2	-	TGTGCCAGCAGCAGGGGTTTTGGTACAGAAGGTTATGGCTACACCTTC	CASSRGFGTEGYGYTF
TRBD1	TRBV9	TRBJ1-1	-	TGTGCCAGCAGCGTAGTCCCGATACAGGGGGCGGGTGAAGCTTTCTTT	CASSVVPIQGAGEAFF
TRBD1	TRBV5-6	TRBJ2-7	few	TGTGCCAGCAGCACCGGGACAGGGGCCCGCGAGCAGTACTTC	CASSTGTGAREQYF
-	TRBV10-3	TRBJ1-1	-	TGTGCCATCAGTGGCGGGAGGTCTCCGATGAACACTGAAGCTTTCTTT	CAISGGRSPMNTEAFF
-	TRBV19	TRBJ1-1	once	TGTGCCAGTAACTTCGGGACTGAAGCTTTCTTT	CASNFGTEAFF
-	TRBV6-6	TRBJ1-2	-	TGTGCCAGCAGTTATTCGGGGGGCGCGGATGGCTACACCTTC	CASSYSGGADGYTF